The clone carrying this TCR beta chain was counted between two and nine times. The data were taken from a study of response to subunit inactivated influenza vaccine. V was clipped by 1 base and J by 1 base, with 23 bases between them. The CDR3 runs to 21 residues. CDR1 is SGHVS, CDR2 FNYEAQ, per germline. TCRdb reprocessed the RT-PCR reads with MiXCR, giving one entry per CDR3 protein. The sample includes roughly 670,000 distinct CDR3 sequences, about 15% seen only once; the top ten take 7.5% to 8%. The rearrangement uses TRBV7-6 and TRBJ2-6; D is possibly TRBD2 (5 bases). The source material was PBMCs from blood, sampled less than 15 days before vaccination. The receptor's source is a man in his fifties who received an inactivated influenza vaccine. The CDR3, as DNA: TGTGCCAGCAGCTTAGTATCCGGGATCCAAGGAAGCGGTTCTGGGGCCAACGTCCTGACTTTC. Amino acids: CASSLVSGIQGSGSGANVLTF.